The entry below describes one T cell receptor beta chain. The antigen remains undetermined. Primers: 60 Vbeta forward and 13 Jbeta reverse. Profiling relied on immunoSEQ multiplex PCR, and the TCRdb table lists in-frame clones only, not all of them. The data hold some 140,000 clones, with 70% to 80% observed a single time. This specimen comes from a study of cytomegalovirus exposure and HLA in healthy donors. Across the study: Previous work identified 120 million or so unique TCR beta sequences from about 179 million T cells.

Findings and limits, study-wide: Exclusion as indistinguishable affected some V segments, including TRBV6-2 and TRBV6-3.

Germline CDR1 is SGHNT and CDR2 is YYREEE (reference sequence). There are 12 residues in the CDR3. Trimming pared 3 bases from V and 7 bases from J, leaving 11 bases between. The rearrangement joins TRBV5-4 to TRBJ2-7, with D hard to call. The receptor was isolated from a man aged 25-40 years in good health and CMV-seronegative. The material sequenced was PBMCs. CDR3 sequence reads: CASSSISREQYF. DNA of the CDR3: TGTGCCAGCAGCTCGATAAGCCGGGAGCAGTACTTC.